This T cell receptor (beta chain) stems from a study of blood T cell repertoires in COVID-19. CDR1 and CDR2 from the germline V gene are SGHDT and YYEEEE. This CDR3 is built from 14 residues. V lost 4 bases and J lost 1, with 11 bases in between. TCRdb's copy holds only in-frame clones and misses some; the assay was immunoSEQ multiplex PCR. The data show approximately 340,000 clones, around 82% seen once. The gene calls are TRBV5-6 and TRBJ2-5; D is perhaps TRBD1 (5 bases). The clonotype was recovered from a man aged 25 to 40 with active or convalescent COVID-19. The sample consisted of peripheral blood. The CDR3 protein is CASSQGFSQETQYF. CDR3 bases: TGTGCCAGCAGCCAGGGTTTTAGCCAAGAGACCCAGTACTTC.